A selection of T cell receptor beta chains follows, all from one sample in a study of OX40 agonist ivuxolimab in advanced cancers. This table comes from immunoSEQ multiplex PCR, and its TCRdb copy is limited to in-frame clones, with some not included. This sample has more than 30,000 clones; about 88% occur once, and the top ten carry 2.4%. The sequences come from CD4+ or CD8+ T cells sorted from blood, collected in a trial of the OX40 agonist ivuxolimab. The receptors shown here come from an adult with an advanced solid tumor such as melanoma, head and neck, liver or kidney cancer. CDR3s include the opening cysteine and the closing phenylalanine or tryptophan. Fields, in order: D gene, clone size, J gene, V gene, CDR3 protein, CDR3 DNA. A D gene is named only where the DNA matches it firmly. Clone size is shown for a subset of rows, as once, few, many or a class of expanded clone.

D gene: .
clone size: .
J gene: TRBJ2-3
V gene: TRBV7-9
CDR3 protein: CASSPREGAQKDTQYF
CDR3 DNA: TGTGCCAGCAGCCCCCGGGAGGGGGCACAGAAAGATACGCAGTATTTT

D gene: TRBD1
clone size: .
J gene: TRBJ2-3
V gene: TRBV18
CDR3 protein: CASSPRNQGAGDTQYF
CDR3 DNA: TGTGCCAGCTCACCACGAAATCAGGGGGCAGGAGATACGCAGTATTTT

D gene: .
clone size: .
J gene: TRBJ1-5
V gene: TRBV5-6
CDR3 protein: CASSLGKITTQTQPQHF
CDR3 DNA: TGTGCCAGCAGCTTGGGAAAAATAACCACCCAAACACAGCCCCAGCATTTT

D gene: .
clone size: .
J gene: TRBJ2-3
V gene: TRBV7-2
CDR3 protein: CASSLVGGWVDTQYF
CDR3 DNA: TGTGCCAGCAGCCTGGTCGGGGGCTGGGTCGATACGCAGTATTTT

D gene: .
clone size: .
J gene: TRBJ2-5
V gene: TRBV6-5
CDR3 protein: CASSRPGRGKETQYF
CDR3 DNA: TGTGCCAGCAGTCGACCGGGGCGGGGAAAAGAGACCCAGTACTTC

D gene: TRBD1
clone size: once
J gene: TRBJ2-7
V gene: TRBV5-4
CDR3 protein: CASSPEDRGYEQYF
CDR3 DNA: TGTGCCAGCAGCCCGGAGGACAGGGGCTACGAGCAGTACTTC

D gene: TRBD1
clone size: .
J gene: TRBJ1-6
V gene: TRBV5-6
CDR3 protein: CASSLDGQGRYNSPLHF
CDR3 DNA: TGTGCCAGCAGCTTGGACGGACAGGGGAGATATAATTCACCCCTCCACTTT

D gene: TRBD2
clone size: once
J gene: TRBJ2-1
V gene: TRBV5-1
CDR3 protein: CASSLWLAGNNEQFF
CDR3 DNA: TGCGCCAGCAGCTTGTGGCTAGCGGGGAACAATGAGCAGTTCTTC

D gene: .
clone size: .
J gene: TRBJ2-3
V gene: TRBV4-1
CDR3 protein: CASSHQADTQYF
CDR3 DNA: TGCGCCAGCAGCCATCAAGCAGATACGCAGTATTTT

D gene: .
clone size: .
J gene: TRBJ1-4
V gene: TRBV11-1
CDR3 protein: CASSLEATGWSDEKLFF
CDR3 DNA: TGTGCCAGCAGCTTAGAGGCGACAGGCTGGAGTGACGAAAAACTGTTTTTT

D gene: TRBD1
clone size: .
J gene: TRBJ1-1
V gene: TRBV6-5
CDR3 protein: CASSYMGIQGATEAFF
CDR3 DNA: TGTGCCAGCAGTTATATGGGGATCCAGGGGGCCACTGAAGCTTTCTTT

D gene: TRBD2
clone size: once
J gene: TRBJ2-3
V gene: TRBV6-6
CDR3 protein: CASSYPGLATDTQYF
CDR3 DNA: TGTGCCAGCAGTTACCCGGGACTAGCAACAGATACGCAGTATTTT

D gene: .
clone size: .
J gene: TRBJ2-3
V gene: TRBV5-1
CDR3 protein: CASSLGGSSSTDTQYF
CDR3 DNA: TGCGCCAGCAGCTTGGGGGGCTCTTCTAGCACAGATACGCAGTATTTT

D gene: .
clone size: once
J gene: TRBJ2-5
V gene: TRBV21-1
CDR3 protein: CARYTGGQTQYF
CDR3 DNA: TGTGCCAGGTACACAGGGGGACAGACCCAGTACTTC

D gene: .
clone size: .
J gene: TRBJ1-1
V gene: TRBV5-1
CDR3 protein: CASRDHTEAFF
CDR3 DNA: TGCGCCAGCAGGGACCACACTGAAGCTTTCTTT

D gene: .
clone size: .
J gene: TRBJ1-2
V gene: TRBV6-4
CDR3 protein: CASSDSIGSNYGYTF
CDR3 DNA: TGTGCCAGCAGTGACTCGATAGGCAGCAACTATGGCTACACCTTC

D gene: TRBD2
clone size: .
J gene: TRBJ2-1
V gene: TRBV9
CDR3 protein: CASSGSGGADEQFF
CDR3 DNA: TGTGCCAGCAGCGGAAGCGGGGGGGCTGATGAGCAGTTCTTC